This T cell receptor beta chain emerged from a study of control samples from healthy donors and cancer patients. Produced via immunoSEQ multiplex PCR; TCRdb's table is partial and in-frame only. The sample includes 75,000 to 100,000 clones, 86% of them seen just once. The CDR3 is 15 residues long. V gave up 1 base and J gave up 3 bases; unmatched junction bases: 5. Germline V gene lookup returns CDR1 SGHTA and CDR2 FQGNSA. This receptor was identified in a woman between 50 and 59 years old in good health. Sequenced input: blood. V usage is TRBV7-2 and J usage is TRBJ1-2, with 7 bases that match TRBD1. Here the CDR3 reads CASSLEVRGDYGYTF. CDR3 in DNA: TGTGCCAGCAGCTTAGAAGTCAGGGGGGACTATGGCTACACCTTC.